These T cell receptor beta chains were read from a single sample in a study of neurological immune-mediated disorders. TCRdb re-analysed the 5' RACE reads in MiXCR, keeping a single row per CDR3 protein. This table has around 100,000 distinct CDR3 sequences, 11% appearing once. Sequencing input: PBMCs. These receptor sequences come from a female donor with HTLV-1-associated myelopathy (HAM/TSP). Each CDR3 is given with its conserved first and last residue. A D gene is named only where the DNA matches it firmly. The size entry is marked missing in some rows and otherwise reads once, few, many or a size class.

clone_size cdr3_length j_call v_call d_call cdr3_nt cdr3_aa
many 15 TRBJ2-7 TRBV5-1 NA TGCGCCAGCAGCTTTGGCCAGGGGGGCTCCTACGAGCAGTACTTC CASSFGQGGSYEQYF
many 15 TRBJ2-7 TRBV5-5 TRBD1 TGTGCCAGCAGCTTTCAAGGGACAGGGGGCTACGAGCAGTACTTC CASSFQGTGGYEQYF
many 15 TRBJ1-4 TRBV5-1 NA TGCGCCAGCAGCTTTGGCTCGGTGGGCCGAGAAAAACTGTTTTTT CASSFGSVGREKLFF
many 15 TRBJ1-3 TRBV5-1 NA TGCGCCAGCAGCTTGGACAGCTACTCTGGAAACACCATATATTTT CASSLDSYSGNTIYF
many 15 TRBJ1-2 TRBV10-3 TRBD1 TGTGCCATCAGTGAGTCGATCGGGGGTCACAGGGGTTCCACCTTC CAISESIGGHRGSTF
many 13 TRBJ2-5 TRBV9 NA TGTGCCAGCAGCGTTCTAGGGGAAGAGACCCAGTACTTC CASSVLGEETQYF
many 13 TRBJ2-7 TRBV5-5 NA TGTGCCAGCAGCTTGAGCCAGGGCTACGAGCAGTACTTC CASSLSQGYEQYF
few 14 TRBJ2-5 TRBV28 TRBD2 TGTGCCAGCAGCGAGATTGTCGGGGGGGAGACCCAGTACTTC CASSEIVGGETQYF
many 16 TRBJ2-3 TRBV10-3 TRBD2 TGTGCCATCAGTGGTGGGACTAGCGGGGGCACAGATACGCAGTATTTT CAISGGTSGGTDTQYF
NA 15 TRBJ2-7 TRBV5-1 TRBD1 TGCGCCAGCAGCAACGGACAGGCCAAAGCCTACGAGCAGTACTTC CASSNGQAKAYEQYF
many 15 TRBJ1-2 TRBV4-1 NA TGCGCCAGCAGCCAAGTCGTGGGGCCGCGAGAGGGCTACACCTTC CASSQVVGPREGYTF
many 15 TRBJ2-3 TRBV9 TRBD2 TGTGCCAGCAGCGTAAGCGGGGTTCCCACAGATACGCAGTATTTT CASSVSGVPTDTQYF
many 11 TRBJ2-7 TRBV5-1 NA TGCGCCAGCAGCACCCCGGGAGAGCAGTACTTC CASSTPGEQYF
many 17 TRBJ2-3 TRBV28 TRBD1 TGTGCCAGCAGTTTATCGGGGACAGCCACCTACACAGATACGCAGTATTTT CASSLSGTATYTDTQYF
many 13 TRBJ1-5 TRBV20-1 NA TGCAGTGCTCTGGACGTTAGCAATCAGCCCCAGCATTTT CSALDVSNQPQHF
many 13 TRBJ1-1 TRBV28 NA TGTGCCAGCAGTTCGGGAACGAACACTGAAGCTTTCTTT CASSSGTNTEAFF
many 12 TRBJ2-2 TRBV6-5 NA TGTGCCAGCAGTTTTCGGGCCGGGGAGCTGTTTTTT CASSFRAGELFF